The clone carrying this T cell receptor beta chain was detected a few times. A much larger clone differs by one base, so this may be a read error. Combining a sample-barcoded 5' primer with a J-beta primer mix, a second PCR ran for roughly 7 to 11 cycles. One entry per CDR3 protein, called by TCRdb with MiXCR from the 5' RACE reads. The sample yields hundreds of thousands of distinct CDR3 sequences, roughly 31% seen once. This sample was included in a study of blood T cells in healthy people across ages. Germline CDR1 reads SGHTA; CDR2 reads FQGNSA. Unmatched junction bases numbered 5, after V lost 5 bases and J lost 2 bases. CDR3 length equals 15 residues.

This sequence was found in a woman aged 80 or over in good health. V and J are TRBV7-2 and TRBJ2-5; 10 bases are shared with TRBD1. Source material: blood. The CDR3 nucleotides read TGTGCCAGCAGCCAGGACAGGGGGTTTCAAGAGACCCAGTACTTC. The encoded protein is CASSQDRGFQETQYF.